The following is a T cell receptor beta chain sequence with its context. Here immunoSEQ multiplex PCR was the method, and the copy in TCRdb shows in-frame clones only, minus some. The table has approximately 19,000 clones, around 82% seen once. This entry is derived from a study of T cell clones after liver transplantation. There are 13 residues in the CDR3. Germline V gives CDR1 SGDLS, CDR2 YYNGEE. Trimming took 0 bases from V and 5 from J, leaving 9 bases between them. Sequences were derived from CD8+ T cells from blood, sampled roughly 50 months after liver transplant. The clonotype comes from a human patient who received a liver transplant. A subset of T cells may come from the graft donor. The chain couples TRBV9 to TRBJ2-7; D is unresolved. Written as DNA, the CDR3 is TGTGCCAGCAGCGTAGATTCCCGGGACGAGCAGTACTTC. It yields the protein CASSVDSRDEQYF.